The clone carrying this TCR beta chain was found a few times. The antigen is not known. V was cut by 6 bases and J by 4 bases, with 16 bases left in between. Germline lookup yields CDR1 MNHNS and CDR2 SASEGT. The CDR3 is 15 amino acids. TCRdb re-analysed the 5' RACE reads in MiXCR, keeping a single row per CDR3 protein. The sample contains hundreds of thousands of distinct CDR3 sequences, over 15% of which appear only once. This specimen comes from a study of identical twins. Broader study findings: Insertions ran lower in abundant cord blood beta clonotypes, though not in memory repertoires.

These data were also filed under a second study, of T cells expressing NK-cell markers. From that second work: There were seven HCMV-seropositive donors and one seronegative donor among the eight sequenced.

The chain recombines TRBV6-1 with TRBJ2-1; D remains unclear. The clonotype comes from a woman between 18 and 30 years old in good health. Sequencing was done on a sample of PBMCs. CDR3 nucleotide sequence: TGTGCCAGCAGGATCCAGTTGGCCAGTTACAATGAGCAGTTCTTC. It yields the protein CASRIQLASYNEQFF.